The 15 T cell receptor beta chains in this list originate from one sample, sequenced in a study of tumor-infiltrating lymphocytes in primary liver carcinoma. Co-extraction of RNA and DNA was performed on about 20-32 mg of unsorted bulk tissue. Production of TCR beta cDNA used around 0.45 ug total RNA together with a constant-region primer. ARM-PCR, slightly modified, supplied the TCR beta libraries through three nested multiplex PCR rounds. The first two PCR rounds used TRBV1-TRBV30 forward primers with a C-beta reverse primer, approximately 11 cycles each. One entry per CDR3 protein results from TCRdb running MiXCR on the multiplex PCR reads. Among about 75,000 distinct CDR3 sequences, about three quarters were seen once, and the ten largest hold about 25%. Sample: tumor-adjacent normal liver tissue. All receptors come from a middle-aged man with primary liver carcinoma and hepatitis B virus infection.

As regards this clonotype: With a much larger clone just one base away, this may be a read error. This chain joins TRBV28 and TRBJ1-6; D is possibly TRBD1 (6 bases). Germline assignment: CDR1 MDHEN and CDR2 SYDVKM. The CDR3 has 15 residues. The CDR3 is CVSSTGPSYNSPLHF. Here the CDR3 DNA reads TGTGTCAGCAGTACAGGGCCCTCCTATAATTCACCCCTCCACTTT.

This clonotype occurred a few times. Given a much more abundant clone one base away, this may be a read error. The gene calls are TRBV5-1 and TRBJ2-1; 8 bases match TRBD1. The germline V gene has CDR1 SGHRS and CDR2 YFSETQ. The CDR3 is made up of 15 amino acids. V gave up 5 bases and J gave up 6 bases; unmatched junction bases: 10. CDR3: CASRAGGGWGNEQFF. Here the CDR3 DNA reads TGCGCCAGCAGGGCAGGGGGCGGTTGGGGCAATGAGCAGTTCTTC. Variable domain in full (rest from reference TRBV5-1 and TRBJ2-1): KAGVTQTPRYLIKTRGQQVTLSCSPISGHRSVSWYQQTPGQGLQFLFEYFSETQRNKGNFPGRFSGRQFSNSRSEMNVSTLELGDSALYLCASRAGGGWGNEQFFGPGTRLTVL.

Regarding this clonotype: A junction boundary mismatches the germline segment, possibly from a read error. DNA of the CDR3: TGTGCCAGCAGCCAAGAAGAGTCGATCACCGGGGAGCTACTTTTT. It is translated as CASSQEESITGELLF. This rearrangement joins TRBV4-2 to TRBJ2-2; weak D call: TRBD2 (5 bases). The length of the CDR3 is 15 residues. Germline CDR1 reads LGHNA; CDR2 reads YNFKEQ.

This clonotype was observed a few times. The chain carries TRBV6-6 and TRBJ1-1, with D maybe TRBD1 (6 bases). Trimming removed 5 bases at V and 8 bases at J, with 15 bases between. Germline V gene data show CDR1 as MNHNY and CDR2 as SVGAGI (reference sequence). The CDR3 runs to 13 residues. DNA of the CDR3: TGTGCCAGCAGTACAAGGGGGACTACCGAAGCTTTCTTT. This codes for CASSTRGTTEAFF.

This clonotype was seen repeatedly, ten times or more. V usage is TRBV4-3 and J usage is TRBJ2-1, with 9 bases lining up with TRBD1. The ends lost 0 bases at V and 5 bases at J; junction bases unmatched: 5. Germline V gives CDR1 LGHNA, CDR2 YSLEER. CDR3 size: 16 residues. CDR3 amino acids: CASSQDRTGADNEQFF. The CDR3 coding sequence is TGCGCCAGCAGCCAAGATAGGACAGGGGCCGACAATGAGCAGTTCTTC.

Notes on this clonotype: This likely comes from a read error, as the CDR3 has no conserved phenylalanine or tryptophan at its end. Because the CDR3's place on the DNA is in doubt, the DNA is left out and the CDR3 is given as listed by TCRdb. The rearrangement links TRBV5-1 to TRBJ1-1; TRBD1, the D gene given by the table, was not confirmed from the DNA. Germline V lookup: CDR1 SGHRS, CDR2 YFSETQ. The length of the CDR3 is 16 amino acids, counting both ends. The CDR3 loop is CASSLPPQGGSAEALY.

This clonotype was seen once. It may be a read error: a sequence one base away is much more abundant. The gene calls are TRBV28 and TRBJ2-5; D may correspond to TRBD1 or TRBD2 (6 bases each). This CDR3 contains 17 residues. The V end lost 6 bases, the J end lost 5 bases, and 25 bases lay between the germline ends. In germline, CDR1 is MDHEN, CDR2 SYDVKM. The CDR3 coding sequence is TGTGCCAGCAGCCAGGTCCGGGGGCGCATGACGTTGGAGACCCAGTACTTC. This sequence encodes CASSQVRGRMTLETQYF.

This clonotype was detected only once. This may stem from a read error, because a much larger clone lies one nucleotide away. Because it lacks the conserved phenylalanine or tryptophan at the end, this CDR3 is likely a read error. This sequence joins TRBV30 and TRBJ1-2, with 7 bases aligning to TRBD1. The CDR3 runs 15 residues. The trim removed 2 bases at V and 2 bases at J, leaving 8 bases unmatched. The V gene's germline CDR1 is GTSNPN and CDR2 SVGIG (reference sequence). CDR3 coding DNA: TGTGCCTGGAGTAAAGGGACAGCCCTAAACTATGGCTACACCTCC. Protein product: CAWSKGTALNYGYTS.

Points on this clonotype: A junction end diverges from the germline sequence, so it may reflect a read error. The CDR3 loop is CSAGLDGVSGTTIYF. As DNA, the CDR3 is TGCAGCGCCGGGCTGGATGGGGTCTCTGGAACCACCATATATTTT. The gene calls are TRBV29-1 and TRBJ1-3; no clear D gene. The germline V gene has CDR1 SQVTM and CDR2 ANQGSEA. The CDR3 runs to 15 residues.

About this clonotype: This CDR3 is missing its conserved last phenylalanine or tryptophan, likely due to a read error. J is TRBJ2-1 and V is TRBV6-2 or TRBV6-3; a weak D match, TRBD1 (6 bases). Germline CDR1 reads MNHEY; CDR2 reads SVGEGT. The CDR3 is 14 residues long. V was shortened by 10 bases and J by 8 bases, with 21 bases between the two germline ends. CDR3 sequence: CANRASGRRDEQFS. The DNA for the CDR3 is TGTGCCAACAGGGCCAGCGGTCGGCGCGATGAGCAGTTCTCC.

On this clonotype: One end of the junction is discordant with germline, which a read error may explain. The chain combines TRBV28 with TRBJ2-7; the match to TRBD2 covers 7 bases. The CDR3 runs 15 residues. The germline V gene has CDR1 MDHEN and CDR2 SYDVKM. CDR3 protein: CTSGLPPAGEGEQYF. As DNA, the CDR3 is TGTACCAGCGGACTCCCTCCGGCGGGAGAAGGGGAGCAGTACTTC.

As regards this clonotype: A much larger clone lies one base from this, so it may be a read error. The V and J genes are TRBV29-1 and TRBJ2-7; D is ambiguous. CDR3 length equals 11 residues. The germline V gene has CDR1 SQVTM and CDR2 ANQGSEA. Trimming left V 1 base short and J 8 bases short, with 9 bases between. Here the CDR3 reads CSVEGGHQQYF. In nucleotides, the CDR3 is TGCAGCGTTGAAGGGGGTCATCAGCAGTACTTC.

Sample share makes this clonotype medium-sized. The chain recombines TRBV29-1 with TRBJ2-3, with D uncertain. Per the germline V gene, CDR1 is SQVTM and CDR2 is ANQGSEA. Deletions cut 2 bases from V and 6 bases from J, with 3 bases between. The CDR3 extends over 10 amino acids. The CDR3 reads CSVEPDTQYF. The CDR3 nucleotides read TGCAGCGTTGAACCGGATACGCAGTATTTT.

The V and J genes are TRBV20-1 and TRBJ2-3; TRBD2 matches at 8 bases. This CDR3 has 16 residues. Per the germline V gene, CDR1 is DFQATT and CDR2 is SNEGSKA (reference sequence). V lost 6 bases to trimming and J lost 7 bases; unmatched junction nucleotides: 18. CDR3 in amino acids: CSAIYDSSGRPNTQYF. For the CDR3, the DNA is TGCAGTGCAATATACGACTCTAGCGGGCGACCGAATACGCAGTATTTT.

As regards this clonotype: One end of the junction does not line up with germline, which may come from a read error. The rearrangement links TRBV4-3 to TRBJ2-7, with 9 bases identical to TRBD2. The CDR3 runs to 15 residues. The germline CDR1 and CDR2 sequences are LGHNA and YSLEER. The CDR3 DNA is TGCGCCAGCAGTCGAGAACGGGCGGGAGGGTACGAGCAGAACTTC. It is translated as CASSRERAGGYEQNF.